These T cell receptor beta chains were read from a single sample in a study of cytomegalovirus exposure and HLA in healthy donors. Sequencing used immunoSEQ multiplex PCR; TCRdb keeps in-frame clones, though not all of them. There are fewer than 200,000 clones in the sample; about four fifths occur only once, and 1.5% to 2% lies in the top ten. The specimen was PBMCs. Receptors originate from a woman aged 18-35 years in good health and CMV-seronegative. Each CDR3 is given with its conserved first and last residue. Each record gives: J gene, V gene, clone size, D gene, CDR3 protein, CDR3 DNA. A D gene is named only where the DNA matches it firmly. The size of a clone is reported for some rows only, either as once, few or many, or as a class for expanded clones.

j_gene: TRBJ1-4
v_gene: TRBV6-5
abundance: -
d_gene: TRBD1
CDR3aa: CASSRTGGSEKLFF
CDR3nt: TGTGCCAGCAGTAGGACAGGGGGTAGCGAAAAACTGTTTTTT

j_gene: TRBJ2-1
v_gene: TRBV14
abundance: -
d_gene: TRBD1
CDR3aa: CASSQGLGQGDEQFF
CDR3nt: TGTGCCAGCAGCCAAGGCCTCGGACAGGGCGATGAGCAGTTCTTC

j_gene: TRBJ2-2
v_gene: TRBV19
abundance: once
d_gene: TRBD2
CDR3aa: CASSFNLAGVNTGELFF
CDR3nt: TGTGCCAGTAGTTTCAATCTAGCGGGGGTGAACACCGGGGAGCTGTTTTTT

j_gene: TRBJ2-5
v_gene: TRBV29-1
abundance: once
d_gene: TRBD2
CDR3aa: CSVSPLSGRQETQYF
CDR3nt: TGCAGCGTGTCTCCCCTTAGCGGGAGACAAGAGACCCAGTACTTC

j_gene: TRBJ2-1
v_gene: TRBV9
abundance: -
d_gene: TRBD1
CDR3aa: CASSAPDATGYEQFF
CDR3nt: TGTGCCAGCAGCGCCCCCGACGCGACAGGGTATGAGCAGTTCTTC

j_gene: TRBJ2-5
v_gene: TRBV11-3
abundance: -
d_gene: TRBD2
CDR3aa: CASSPRLAGFSGETQYF
CDR3nt: TGTGCCAGCAGCCCCCGACTAGCGGGCTTCAGTGGAGAGACCCAGTACTTC

j_gene: TRBJ1-1
v_gene: TRBV5-1
abundance: few
d_gene: -
CDR3aa: CASSFTGQTEAFF
CDR3nt: TGCGCCAGCAGCTTTACAGGGCAGACTGAAGCTTTCTTT

j_gene: TRBJ1-5
v_gene: TRBV28
abundance: -
d_gene: TRBD1
CDR3aa: CASRVQQGRSQPQHF
CDR3nt: TGTGCCAGCAGGGTACAACAGGGGCGCAGTCAGCCCCAGCATTTT

j_gene: TRBJ2-7
v_gene: TRBV29-1
abundance: -
d_gene: TRBD2
CDR3aa: CSVVAGIAYEQYF
CDR3nt: TGCAGCGTCGTAGCGGGTATCGCCTACGAGCAGTACTTC

j_gene: TRBJ1-4
v_gene: TRBV5-6
abundance: -
d_gene: TRBD1
CDR3aa: CASSLVRGFEKLFF
CDR3nt: TGTGCCAGCAGCTTGGTCAGGGGGTTTGAAAAACTGTTTTTT

j_gene: TRBJ2-1
v_gene: TRBV4-3
abundance: -
d_gene: TRBD2
CDR3aa: CASSPTGLAAYNEQFF
CDR3nt: TGCGCCAGCAGCCCAACAGGCCTAGCGGCCTACAATGAGCAGTTCTTC

j_gene: TRBJ1-4
v_gene: TRBV28
abundance: -
d_gene: TRBD1
CDR3aa: CASSWDRVGEKLFF
CDR3nt: TGTGCCAGCAGCTGGGACAGGGTTGGCGAAAAACTGTTTTTT

j_gene: TRBJ1-1
v_gene: TRBV5-1
abundance: few
d_gene: -
CDR3aa: CASSLPGGPNTEAFF
CDR3nt: TGCGCCAGCAGCTTGCCGGGGGGGCCTAACACTGAAGCTTTCTTT

j_gene: TRBJ2-1
v_gene: TRBV7-9
abundance: -
d_gene: TRBD2
CDR3aa: CASSPSGTRWNEQFF
CDR3nt: TGTGCCAGCAGCCCCTCCGGGACTAGGTGGAATGAGCAGTTCTTC

j_gene: TRBJ2-3
v_gene: TRBV10-3
abundance: -
d_gene: TRBD1
CDR3aa: CAISRQGTQYF
CDR3nt: TGTGCCATCAGCCGACAGGGGACGCAGTATTTT

j_gene: TRBJ1-2
v_gene: TRBV5-1
abundance: -
d_gene: TRBD1
CDR3aa: CASSLGQGARSGYTF
CDR3nt: TGCGCCAGCAGCTTGGGACAGGGGGCGAGGTCTGGCTACACCTTC

j_gene: TRBJ2-5
v_gene: TRBV19
abundance: -
d_gene: TRBD2
CDR3aa: CASSVGLGEETQYF
CDR3nt: TGTGCCAGTAGTGTGGGACTAGGGGAAGAGACCCAGTACTTC

j_gene: TRBJ1-1
v_gene: TRBV28
abundance: few
d_gene: -
CDR3aa: CASRISGFHMNTEAFF
CDR3nt: TGTGCCAGCAGAATCTCAGGGTTCCACATGAACACTGAAGCTTTCTTT

j_gene: TRBJ1-4
v_gene: TRBV13
abundance: -
d_gene: -
CDR3aa: CASSPRAGANEKLFF
CDR3nt: TGTGCCAGCAGCCCCAGGGCTGGGGCTAATGAAAAACTGTTTTTT

j_gene: TRBJ1-4
v_gene: TRBV6-6
abundance: -
d_gene: -
CDR3aa: CASNFRGTIREKLFF
CDR3nt: TGTGCCAGCAATTTCCGCGGTACGATACGGGAAAAACTGTTTTTT

j_gene: TRBJ1-2
v_gene: TRBV28
abundance: -
d_gene: TRBD1
CDR3aa: CASSPPGTGLPGGYTF
CDR3nt: TGTGCCAGCAGTCCGCCGGGGACAGGGCTCCCTGGTGGCTACACCTTC

j_gene: TRBJ1-4
v_gene: TRBV6-1
abundance: -
d_gene: -
CDR3aa: CASSAGYTSGKLFF
CDR3nt: TGTGCCAGCAGTGCCGGTTATACGTCTGGAAAACTGTTTTTT

j_gene: TRBJ1-5
v_gene: TRBV28
abundance: once
d_gene: TRBD1
CDR3aa: CASSLLIRDRGLHQPQHF
CDR3nt: TGTGCCAGCAGTTTATTAATCCGGGACAGGGGGCTCCATCAGCCCCAGCATTTT

j_gene: TRBJ2-5
v_gene: TRBV19
abundance: -
d_gene: -
CDR3aa: CASSPSVTALTQYF
CDR3nt: TGTGCCAGTAGCCCCTCAGTGACAGCTCTGACCCAGTACTTC

j_gene: TRBJ2-1
v_gene: TRBV11-3
abundance: -
d_gene: -
CDR3aa: CASSLTGSEQFF
CDR3nt: TGTGCCAGCAGCCTCACAGGGAGTGAGCAGTTCTTC

j_gene: TRBJ2-3
v_gene: TRBV11-3
abundance: -
d_gene: -
CDR3aa: CASSYGTSTDTQYF
CDR3nt: TGTGCCAGCAGCTATGGGACTAGCACAGATACGCAGTATTTT

j_gene: TRBJ1-5
v_gene: TRBV18
abundance: -
d_gene: TRBD1
CDR3aa: CASSPTGGNQPQHF
CDR3nt: TGTGCCAGCTCACCGACAGGGGGCAATCAGCCCCAGCATTTT

j_gene: TRBJ2-7
v_gene: TRBV19
abundance: -
d_gene: TRBD1
CDR3aa: CASSLTGGTYEQYF
CDR3nt: TGTGCCAGTAGTTTGACAGGGGGAACCTACGAGCAGTACTTC

j_gene: TRBJ2-5
v_gene: TRBV7-8
abundance: -
d_gene: TRBD1
CDR3aa: CASSLSGQAQYF
CDR3nt: TGTGCCAGCAGCCTTTCTGGACAGGCCCAGTACTTC

j_gene: TRBJ2-5
v_gene: TRBV28
abundance: -
d_gene: -
CDR3aa: CASSPTYPNKETQYF
CDR3nt: TGTGCCAGCAGCCCGACATACCCGAACAAAGAGACCCAGTACTTC

j_gene: TRBJ1-3
v_gene: TRBV9
abundance: -
d_gene: -
CDR3aa: CASSGGGPGNTIYF
CDR3nt: TGTGCCAGCAGCGGTGGGGGCCCCGGAAACACCATATATTTT

j_gene: TRBJ2-1
v_gene: TRBV27
abundance: once
d_gene: -
CDR3aa: CASSLFGTWNEQFF
CDR3nt: TGTGCCAGCAGTTTATTTGGGACTTGGAATGAGCAGTTCTTC

j_gene: TRBJ1-5
v_gene: TRBV6-1
abundance: -
d_gene: -
CDR3aa: CASSLAYRYQPQHF
CDR3nt: TGTGCCAGCTCCCTCGCGTACAGATATCAGCCCCAGCATTTT

j_gene: TRBJ2-3
v_gene: TRBV28
abundance: -
d_gene: -
CDR3aa: CASSFAQGSADTQYF
CDR3nt: TGTGCCAGCAGTTTCGCCCAGGGGTCCGCAGATACGCAGTATTTT

j_gene: TRBJ2-2
v_gene: TRBV29-1
abundance: few
d_gene: TRBD2
CDR3aa: CSVTSGSTRGDTGELFF
CDR3nt: TGCAGCGTCACTAGCGGGAGTACCCGGGGGGACACCGGGGAGCTGTTTTTT

j_gene: TRBJ2-1
v_gene: TRBV6-1
abundance: -
d_gene: TRBD2
CDR3aa: CASSEGWTSGYNEQFF
CDR3nt: TGTGCCAGCAGTGAAGGTTGGACTAGCGGTTACAATGAGCAGTTCTTC

j_gene: TRBJ1-3
v_gene: TRBV7-9
abundance: -
d_gene: TRBD1
CDR3aa: CASSSLDREAGNTIYF
CDR3nt: TGTGCCAGCAGCTCCTTAGACAGGGAGGCTGGAAACACCATATATTTT

j_gene: TRBJ2-3
v_gene: TRBV11-2
abundance: -
d_gene: TRBD2
CDR3aa: CASSSGLAGRTDTQYF
CDR3nt: TGTGCCAGCAGCTCCGGACTAGCGGGTCGCACAGATACGCAGTATTTT

j_gene: TRBJ1-4
v_gene: TRBV5-4
abundance: few
d_gene: TRBD1
CDR3aa: CASSTKDRPNEKLFF
CDR3nt: TGTGCCAGCAGCACCAAGGACAGGCCTAATGAAAAACTGTTTTTT

j_gene: TRBJ1-3
v_gene: TRBV2
abundance: -
d_gene: -
CDR3aa: CASSEAYRASGNTIYF
CDR3nt: TGTGCCAGCAGCGAAGCTTACAGGGCTTCTGGAAACACCATATATTTT

j_gene: TRBJ2-2
v_gene: TRBV29-1
abundance: -
d_gene: -
CDR3aa: CSVGGRETWNTGELFF
CDR3nt: TGCAGCGTTGGGGGCAGGGAAACTTGGAACACCGGGGAGCTGTTTTTT

j_gene: TRBJ2-1
v_gene: TRBV4-3
abundance: -
d_gene: TRBD1
CDR3aa: CASSQDQGTANEQFF
CDR3nt: TGCGCCAGCAGCCAAGATCAAGGGACAGCCAATGAGCAGTTCTTC

j_gene: TRBJ2-1
v_gene: TRBV4-3
abundance: -
d_gene: TRBD1
CDR3aa: CASSRFLRDSNNEQFF
CDR3nt: TGCGCCAGCAGCCGATTCCTCCGGGACAGCAACAATGAGCAGTTCTTC

j_gene: TRBJ1-4
v_gene: TRBV7-9
abundance: once
d_gene: TRBD1
CDR3aa: CASSRQGGTTNEKLFF
CDR3nt: TGTGCCAGCAGCCGACAGGGGGGAACAACTAATGAAAAACTGTTTTTT

j_gene: TRBJ1-2
v_gene: TRBV7-9
abundance: -
d_gene: TRBD1
CDR3aa: CASSLAGRGPGDYGYTF
CDR3nt: TGTGCCAGCAGCTTAGCGGGCAGGGGGCCGGGGGACTATGGCTACACCTTC

j_gene: TRBJ2-1
v_gene: TRBV7-9
abundance: -
d_gene: TRBD1
CDR3aa: CASSLQGATYNEQFF
CDR3nt: TGTGCCAGCAGCTTACAGGGGGCGACCTACAATGAGCAGTTCTTC

j_gene: TRBJ2-3
v_gene: TRBV9
abundance: -
d_gene: -
CDR3aa: CASSARRGTDTQYF
CDR3nt: TGTGCCAGCAGCGCCCGGCGGGGCACAGATACGCAGTATTTT